These 31 T cell receptor beta chains were sequenced from one sample in a study of cytomegalovirus exposure and HLA in healthy donors. The PCR contained 60 Vbeta and 13 Jbeta primers. Profiling relied on immunoSEQ multiplex PCR, and the TCRdb table lists in-frame clones only, not all of them. Of over 150,000 clones in the sample, approximately 78% were seen once. The sample taken for sequencing was PBMCs. Every receptor here comes from a girl aged 2-9 years in good health and CMV-seropositive.

The J gene is TRBJ1-1, the V gene TRBV30, with a tentative D call TRBD1 (6 bases). V was clipped by 2 bases and J by 0 bases, with 10 bases between them. The CDR3 has 14 residues. The germline CDR1 and CDR2 sequences are GTSNPN and SVGIG (reference sequence). The CDR3 DNA sequence: TGTGCCTGGAGTACCTCAGGGGTGAACACTGAAGCTTTCTTT. Residues: CAWSTSGVNTEAFF.

A note on this clone: Other DNA sequences in the sample encode the same CDR3. The chain joins TRBV6-1 to TRBJ2-1; TRBD2 matches at 11 bases. This CDR3 is built from 15 residues. The germline gives CDR1 MNHNS, CDR2 SASEGT. V lost 2 bases and J lost 4; bases outside the gene matches: 1. CDR3 protein: CASSELAGGYNEQFF. In DNA form, the CDR3 reads TGTGCCAGCAGTGAACTAGCGGGAGGATACAATGAGCAGTTCTTC.

The CDR3 DNA is TGTGCCTGGAGTGTACTTTACAGGGTATCGGGCGGCTACACCTTC. Protein product: CAWSVLYRVSGGYTF. The V call is TRBV30, the J call TRBJ1-2, with a possible D match to TRBD1 (6 bases). Trimming removed 0 bases at V and 8 bases at J, with 19 bases between. In germline, CDR1 is GTSNPN, CDR2 SVGIG (reference sequence). The CDR3 is 15 residues long.

The rearrangement uses TRBV5-6 and TRBJ1-2; 10 positions agree with TRBD1. The V and J ends lost 4 bases and 6 bases, in that order; junction bases with no gene match: 9. CDR3 size: 15 residues. Germline CDR1 is SGHDT and CDR2 is YYEEEE. The CDR3 here is CASSPRDRGFDGYTF. The CDR3 DNA reads as TGTGCCAGCAGCCCGCGGGACAGGGGCTTTGATGGCTACACCTTC.

This rearrangement joins TRBV4-1 to TRBJ2-5; 8 positions agree with TRBD2. Unmatched junction bases numbered 4, after V lost 1 base and J lost 3 bases. Germline V gene sequence: CDR1 MGHRA, CDR2 YSYEKL. The CDR3 is 15 residues long. CDR3 DNA: TGCGCCAGCAGCCAAGTTGAACTAGCGGAAGAGACCCAGTACTTC. As protein: CASSQVELAEETQYF.

The chain recombines TRBV21-1 with TRBJ1-1; no DNA check was done on the table's D call, TRBD1. TRBV21-1 is classified as a pseudogene. CDR3 length equals 17 residues. CDR3 in DNA: TGTGCCAGCAGCAAAGGGGCTGGGTCCAGGGTCTTCACTGAAGCTTTCTTT. Its protein product is CASSKGAGSRVFTEAFF.

The chain carries TRBV7-9 and TRBJ2-5; 7 nucleotides agree with TRBD1. Germline trimming cut 1 base from V and 6 bases from J; bases unmatched to any gene: 5. The length of the CDR3 is 14 residues. In germline, CDR1 is SEHNR, CDR2 FQNEAQ (reference sequence). As DNA, the CDR3 is TGTGCCAGCAGCTTAGGGGGACAGAGGAAGACCCAGTACTTC. Its protein is CASSLGGQRKTQYF.

The chain couples TRBV25-1 to TRBJ2-2; D is uncertain. In germline, CDR1 is MGHDK, CDR2 SYGVNS. The CDR3 runs to 12 residues. The V and J ends lost 4 bases and 3 bases respectively, with 3 bases between them. The CDR3 sequence: CASSADTGELFF. The CDR3 bases are TGTGCCAGCAGTGCAGACACCGGGGAGCTGTTTTTT.

This clone was seen a few times. The chain links TRBV6-1 to TRBJ2-7; 7 bases agree with TRBD2. J gave up 0 bases and V 11 bases, and 4 bases lay outside the gene matches. The CDR3 is made up of 12 amino acids. Germline lookup yields CDR1 MNHNS and CDR2 SASEGT. The CDR3: CAATSDSYEQYF. CDR3 sequence (DNA): TGTGCCGCCACTAGCGACTCCTACGAGCAGTACTTC.

The gene calls are TRBV30 and TRBJ1-1, with TRBD1 matching 9 bases. Looked up from germline, CDR1 is GTSNPN and CDR2 is SVGIG (reference sequence). The CDR3 is 12 residues long. CDR3 nucleotide sequence: TGTGCTGCGACAGGGGGGAACACTGAAGCTTTCTTT. Protein sequence: CAATGGNTEAFF. The whole variable domain, remainder taken from reference TRBV30 and TRBJ1-1, is SQTIHQWPATLVQPVGSPLSLECTVEGTSNPNLYWYRQAAGRGLQLLFYSVGIGQISSEVPQNLSASRPQDRQFILSSKKLLLSDSGFYLCAATGGNTEAFFGQGTRLTVV.

This rearrangement joins TRBV28 to TRBJ1-3; the D gene is possibly TRBD1 (5 bases). The CDR3 consists of 14 residues. The germline V gene has CDR1 MDHEN and CDR2 SYDVKM. Trimming took 6 bases from V and 2 from J, leaving 11 bases between them. Here the CDR3 DNA reads TGTGCCAGCAGCTGGGGGGGGACTGGAAACACCATATATTTT. This codes for CASSWGGTGNTIYF.

The chain has TRBV28 and TRBJ2-5; 13 bases fit TRBD2. The CDR3 totals 17 residues. The germline CDR1 and CDR2 sequences are MDHEN and SYDVKM. With V trimmed by 8 bases and J by 4 bases, 13 bases remained unmatched. CDR3 DNA: TGTGCCAGCCTCGAATACGGACTAGCGGGAGTTGGAGAGACCCAGTACTTC. Its translation: CASLEYGLAGVGETQYF. Together with reference TRBV28 and TRBJ2-5, the CDR3 gives the full variable domain: DVKVTQSSRYLVKRTGEKVFLECVQDMDHENMFWYRQDPGLGLRLIYFSYDVKMKEKGDIPEGYSVSREKKERFSLILESASTNQTSMYLCASLEYGLAGVGETQYFGPGTRLLVL.

The CDR3 sequence is CASSDLTGGNYEQYF. Written as DNA, the CDR3 is TGTGCCAGCAGTGACCTGACAGGGGGTAATTACGAGCAGTACTTC. V and J are TRBV25-1 and TRBJ2-7, with TRBD1 matching over 9 bases. CDR1 is MGHDK, CDR2 SYGVNS, per germline. J was trimmed by 4 bases and V by 3 bases; bases with no gene match: 7. The CDR3 is 15 amino acids.

J is TRBJ2-5 and V is TRBV30; 7 nucleotides align to TRBD2. Trimming took 7 bases from V and 4 from J; bases not matched to a gene: 9. This CDR3 has 13 amino acids. CDR1 GTSNPN and CDR2 SVGIG come from the germline V gene (reference sequence). CDR3 protein: CASSGMELETQYF. As DNA, the CDR3 is TGTGCCTCCAGCGGGATGGAATTAGAGACCCAGTACTTC.

V gene TRBV30 combines with J gene TRBJ2-7; TRBD1 aligns across 7 bases. Per germline, CDR1 GTSNPN and CDR2 SVGIG (reference sequence). The CDR3 spans 13 residues. Germline trimming cut 3 bases from V and 4 bases from J; bases unmatched to any gene: 6. CDR3 nucleotides: TGTGCCTGGAGAACAGGGGCGCTATACGAGCAGTACTTC. Translation: CAWRTGALYEQYF.

The chain is built from TRBV5-6 and TRBJ2-6, with 8 bases lining up with TRBD1. V was clipped by 4 bases and J by 2 bases; unmatched bases: 2. The CDR3 has 15 amino acids. CDR1 SGHDT and CDR2 YYEEEE come from the germline V gene. The CDR3 is CASSRTGTGANVLTF. The CDR3 DNA reads TGTGCCAGCAGCCGGACAGGGACTGGGGCCAACGTCCTGACTTTC. The entire variable domain, with the rest obtained from reference TRBV5-6 and TRBJ2-6, is as follows: DAGVTQSPTHLIKTRGQQVTLRCSPKSGHDTVSWYQQALGQGPQFIFQYYEEEERQRGNFPDRFSGHQFPNYSSELNVNALLLGDSALYLCASSRTGTGANVLTFGAGSRLTVL.

The chain recombines TRBV4-2 with TRBJ2-6; D perhaps matches TRBD1 (5 bases). V was trimmed by 0 bases and J by 0 bases, leaving 6 bases between them. Germline CDR1 is LGHNA and CDR2 is YNFKEQ. This CDR3 region has 16 residues. CDR3 DNA: TGTGCCAGCAGCCAAGAAACAGGCTCTGGGGCCAACGTCCTGACTTTC. Amino acid sequence: CASSQETGSGANVLTF.

To note about this clone: Other DNA variants within this sample encode the same CDR3. V usage is TRBV6-5 and J usage is TRBJ2-7, with TRBD1 matching over 8 bases. V lost 3 bases, J lost 0 bases, and 4 bases stayed unmatched. This CDR3 comprises 15 residues. Germline lookup yields CDR1 MNHEY and CDR2 SVGAGI. CDR3 loop: CASSYSGTGSYEQYF. The CDR3 DNA is TGTGCCAGCAGTTATTCCGGGACAGGCTCCTACGAGCAGTACTTC.

The genes are TRBV7-4 and TRBJ2-7; 11 bases map to TRBD2. V shed 0 bases, J shed 0 bases, and the junction held 4 bases outside the gene matches. From germline, CDR1 is SGHVT and CDR2 SQSDAQ. CDR3 length: 17 amino acids. In nucleotides, the CDR3 is TGTGCCAGCAGCTTAGCCCTAGCGGGAGGAAGCTCCTACGAGCAGTACTTC. Protein: CASSLALAGGSSYEQYF.

The rearrangement links TRBV29-1 to TRBJ2-3, with 10 nucleotides matching TRBD1. After removal of 3 bases from V and 4 bases from J, the junction contained 4 bases not matched to a gene. This CDR3 has 14 amino acids. Germline CDR1 and CDR2: SQVTM and ANQGSEA. CDR3 sequence reads: CSVEVTGGPDTQYF. CDR3 bases: TGCAGCGTTGAGGTGACAGGGGGCCCAGATACGCAGTATTTT.

In this sample, this clone turned up a few times. The rearrangement uses TRBV13 and TRBJ1-2; TRBD1 might be the D (5 bases). Germline CDR1 PRHDT, CDR2 FYEKMQ (reference sequence). V dropped 7 bases and J dropped 6 bases, with 15 bases sitting between them. The CDR3 totals 13 residues. CDR3 in amino acids: CASKEEGLHGYTF. For the CDR3, the DNA is TGTGCCAGCAAGGAGGAGGGGCTCCATGGCTACACCTTC.

This sequence joins TRBV30 and TRBJ1-1; D remains ambiguous. Germline CDR1 and CDR2: GTSNPN and SVGIG (reference sequence). This CDR3 has 12 amino acids. Trimming pared 2 bases from V and 1 base from J, leaving 5 bases between. CDR3 coding DNA: TGTGCCTGGAGTTGGCAGAACACTGAAGCTTTCTTT. Its translation: CAWSWQNTEAFF.

This clone was observed a handful of times. J is TRBJ2-5 and V is TRBV7-9, with 7 bases identical to TRBD2. Germline V gene lookup returns CDR1 SEHNR and CDR2 FQNEAQ (reference sequence). V was clipped by 4 bases and J by 7 bases; unmatched bases: 15. The CDR3 consists of 16 residues. The chain's CDR3 is CASSSPLARGEGTQYF. The CDR3 DNA is TGTGCCAGCAGCTCACCCCTGGCTCGGGGGGAGGGGACCCAGTACTTC.

The V and J genes are TRBV30 and TRBJ2-5; D might be TRBD2 (5 bases). In germline, CDR1 is GTSNPN, CDR2 SVGIG (reference sequence). The CDR3 totals 12 residues. With 5 bases removed from V and 9 bases from J, the gap between germline ends came to 16 bases. The CDR3 sequence is CAWVGGPGAQYF. The CDR3 DNA is TGTGCCTGGGTAGGAGGTCCCGGGGCCCAGTACTTC.

There are a few counts of this clone. The chain couples TRBV28 to TRBJ2-7; tentatively, D is TRBD1 (7 bases). The germline V gene has CDR1 MDHEN and CDR2 SYDVKM. V lost 6 bases and J 0 bases, leaving 18 bases between the germline ends. The CDR3 length is 16 residues. The CDR3 protein is CASSPSPGGISYEQYF. The CDR3, as DNA: TGTGCCAGCAGCCCCTCGCCAGGGGGGATCTCCTACGAGCAGTACTTC.

This clone was recorded only once. V usage is TRBV6-1 and J usage is TRBJ1-1; D perhaps matches TRBD1 (5 bases). The CDR3 has 12 residues. The germline V gene has CDR1 MNHNS and CDR2 SASEGT. V dropped 7 bases and J dropped 8 bases, with 14 bases sitting between them. The CDR3 bases are TGTGCCAGCACGGCGGGGCCACTAGAAGCTTTCTTT. This codes for CASTAGPLEAFF.

The chain is built from TRBV5-6 and TRBJ2-7, with 10 bases matching TRBD1. The junction had 9 bases not matched to a gene; V was cut back by 1 base and J by 5 bases. Germline lookup yields CDR1 SGHDT and CDR2 YYEEEE. The CDR3 contains 16 residues. CDR3 in DNA: TGTGCCAGCAGCTTGTGGGCGACAGGGGGCTACCACGAGCAGTACTTC. It codes for CASSLWATGGYHEQYF.

The chain uses TRBV30 and TRBJ1-3; 8 bases agree with TRBD1. Germline CDR1 GTSNPN, CDR2 SVGIG (reference sequence). The ends lost 5 bases at V and 3 bases at J; junction bases unmatched: 9. The CDR3 runs 15 residues. CDR3 in amino acids: CAWETLGTGGNTIYF. In nucleotides, the CDR3 is TGTGCCTGGGAAACTCTCGGGACAGGTGGAAACACCATATATTTT.

The chain recombines TRBV6-4 with TRBJ1-2, with TRBD1 matching over 8 bases. The CDR3 spans 16 residues. CDR1 and CDR2 from the germline V gene are MRHNA and SNTAGT. V was clipped by 4 bases and J by 5 bases; unmatched bases: 12. The DNA of the CDR3 is TGTGCCAGCAGTGGGTCAGGGGGCCTCCCTCCTTATGGCTACACCTTC. Amino acids: CASSGSGGLPPYGYTF.

The chain has TRBV29-1 and TRBJ2-2; a weak D match, TRBD1 (5 bases). V was cut by 3 bases and J by 4 bases, with 12 bases left in between. Germline CDR1 reads SQVTM; CDR2 reads ANQGSEA. The CDR3 extends over 14 amino acids. The CDR3 bases are TGCAGCGTTGACTGGCAGGGCGGCACCGGGGAGCTGTTTTTT. Translating it yields CSVDWQGGTGELFF.

The rearrangement links TRBV6-6 to TRBJ2-5, with D possibly matching TRBD1 (5 bases). Judging by the DNA end, TRBJ2-7 fits better; the J call may be wrong. In germline, CDR1 is MNHNY, CDR2 SVGAGI (reference sequence). This CDR3 region has 14 residues. The DNA for the CDR3 is TGTGCCAGCAGTTACACGACAGCTTCCTACGAGCAGTACTTC. It specifies CASSYTTASYEQYF.